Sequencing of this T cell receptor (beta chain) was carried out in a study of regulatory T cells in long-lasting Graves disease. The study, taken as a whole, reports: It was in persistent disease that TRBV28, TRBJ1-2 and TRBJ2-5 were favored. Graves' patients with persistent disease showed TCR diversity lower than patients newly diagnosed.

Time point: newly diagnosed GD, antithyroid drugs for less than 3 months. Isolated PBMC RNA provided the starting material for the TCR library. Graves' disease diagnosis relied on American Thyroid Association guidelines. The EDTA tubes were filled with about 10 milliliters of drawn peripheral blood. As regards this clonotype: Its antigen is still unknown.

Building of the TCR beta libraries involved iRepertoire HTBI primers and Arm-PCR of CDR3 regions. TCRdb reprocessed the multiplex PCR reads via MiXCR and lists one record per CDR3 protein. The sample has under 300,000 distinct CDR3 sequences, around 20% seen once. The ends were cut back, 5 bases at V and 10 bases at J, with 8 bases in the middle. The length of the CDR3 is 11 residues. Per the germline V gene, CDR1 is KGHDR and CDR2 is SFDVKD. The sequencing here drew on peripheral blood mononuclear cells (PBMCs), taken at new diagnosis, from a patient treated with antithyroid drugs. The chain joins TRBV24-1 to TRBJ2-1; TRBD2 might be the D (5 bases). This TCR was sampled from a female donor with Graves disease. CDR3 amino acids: CATSVRAEQFF. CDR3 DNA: TGTGCCACCAGTGTGCGGGCGGAGCAGTTCTTC.